Sequencing of this T cell receptor (beta chain) was carried out in a study of blood T cell repertoires in COVID-19. Per the authors' pipeline: Amplified reference gene primers provided the basis for estimating nucleated cell counts. Profiled with immunoSEQ multiplex PCR; TCRdb holds only in-frame clones, not every one. V and J calls and clone size are those listed in that table; D and trimming were worked out from the DNA. The data contain 200,000 to 300,000 clones, about 82% of them seen just once; the ten biggest clones take up over 9%. J lost 2 bases, V lost 5 bases, and 2 bases had no gene match. Germline values: CDR1 LNHDA, CDR2 SQIVND (reference sequence). The CDR3 loop spans 14 amino acids.

The J gene is TRBJ1-2, the V gene TRBV19; 10 positions agree with TRBD1. Sequenced: peripheral blood. The receptor was derived from a man older than 75 with acute or convalescent COVID-19. CDR3 protein: CASSADRGNYGYTF. CDR3 DNA: TGTGCCAGTAGTGCGGACAGGGGGAACTATGGCTACACCTTC.